Sequencing of this T cell receptor beta chain was carried out in a study of Graves' ophthalmopathy and Graves' hyperthyroidism. Amplification of TCR beta CDR3 regions used RNA transcripts. The workflow started with a first-round RT-PCR run with HTBI primers and then moved on to a second-round multiplex PCR. MiXCR was run by TCRdb on the multiplex PCR reads, yielding one entry per CDR3 protein. The repertoire holds 500,000 to 800,000 distinct CDR3 sequences, about two fifths seen once, with about 3.3% in the top ten. Germline CDR1 and CDR2: SQVTM and ANQGSEA. V lost 7 bases and J lost 5, with 14 bases in between. The CDR3 sequence is 12 residues long.

The sequencing input was peripheral blood. The rearrangement joins TRBV29-1 to TRBJ2-5; D not resolved. The sequence came from an adult man with Graves' ophthalmopathy. The CDR3 spells CSGDRLRETQYF. CDR3 nucleotides: TGCAGCGGGGATCGACTCCGGGAGACCCAGTACTTC. The entire variable domain, with the rest obtained from reference TRBV29-1 and TRBJ2-5, is as follows: SAVISQKPSRDICQRGTSLTIQCQVDSQVTMMFWYRQQPGQSLTLIATANQGSEATYESGFVIDKFPISRPNLTFSTLTVSNMSPEDSSIYLCSGDRLRETQYFGPGTRLLVL.